Reported below is one T cell receptor (beta chain). The study assigned cohorts using participant-reported clinical history. TCRdb's table, derived via immunoSEQ multiplex PCR, lists solely in-frame clones and lacks some. The sample lists roughly 220,000 clones, 80% seen once, with under 4.5% in the top ten. This entry comes from a study of blood T cell repertoires in COVID-19. CDR1 and CDR2 (germline): MGHDK, SYGVNS. Trimming shortened V by 1 base and J by 1 base, and 10 bases separated the two germline ends. The CDR3 loop spans 15 amino acids. The sequence was collected from a young man with acute COVID-19. The rearrangement uses TRBV25-1 and TRBJ1-1; a weak D match, TRBD1 (5 bases). The material sequenced was PBMCs or T cells enriched from blood (not recorded which). The CDR3 DNA reads as TGTGCCAGCAGTGAATCCGGGGGAGGGAACACTGAAGCTTTCTTT. Protein: CASSESGGGNTEAFF.